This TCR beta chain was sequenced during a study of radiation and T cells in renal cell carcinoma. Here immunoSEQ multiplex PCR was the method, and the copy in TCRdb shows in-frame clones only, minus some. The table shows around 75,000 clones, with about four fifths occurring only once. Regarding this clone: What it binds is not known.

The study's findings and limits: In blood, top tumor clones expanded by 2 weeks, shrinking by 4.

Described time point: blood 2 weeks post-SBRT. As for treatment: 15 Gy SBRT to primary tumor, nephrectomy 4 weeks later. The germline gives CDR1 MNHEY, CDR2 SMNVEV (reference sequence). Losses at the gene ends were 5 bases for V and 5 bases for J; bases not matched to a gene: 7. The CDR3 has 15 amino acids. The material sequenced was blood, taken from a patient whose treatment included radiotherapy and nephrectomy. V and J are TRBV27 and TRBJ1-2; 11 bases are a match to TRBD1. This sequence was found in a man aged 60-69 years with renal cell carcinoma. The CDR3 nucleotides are TGTGCCAGCAGTGCCAGGACAGGGGGCAGTTATGGCTACACCTTC. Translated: CASSARTGGSYGYTF.